The present entry profiles one T cell receptor beta chain with its context. This sample is part of a study of blood T cell repertoires in COVID-19. Participants were aged about 18 to 100 years from about 25 US areas. Grouping used clinical history reported by participants in a survey and questionnaire. The CDR3 loop spans 12 amino acids. CDR1 is ENHRY and CDR2 is SYGVKD in the germline V gene. Sequencing used immunoSEQ multiplex PCR; TCRdb keeps in-frame clones, though not all of them. Counted here are 260,000 or so clones, approximately 88% occurring once; the ten biggest clones make up just over 2.5%.

The sequencing input was PBMCs or T cells enriched from blood (not recorded which). The clonotype comes from a woman aged 25 to 45 with acute COVID-19. The rearrangement uses TRBV10-3 and TRBJ1-3, with TRBD1 as a possible D gene (6 bases). The CDR3 region is CAGGTSGNTIYF. CDR3 bases: TGTGCTGGGGGCACCTCTGGAAACACCATATATTTT.